This T cell receptor (beta chain) appears in the sequencing data of a study of early T cells in non-severe SARS-CoV-2 infection (dated by TCRdb to about 2021). Regarding the research as a whole: Bulk RNA from unsorted whole blood was used for TCR sequencing, so alpha and beta chains could not be paired. Here is what the overall study found, with its caveats: VDJdb matching was skewed toward anti-spike CD8 responses and likely underestimated virus-specific expansions, missing private and CD4 specificities.

The CDR3 spans 18 residues, from the cysteine through the phenylalanine. Only the CDR3 region is kept as DNA, spanning 54 bases read in frame from base 1. Sequences SEHNR (CDR1) and FQNEAQ (CDR2) are obtained from the germline V gene (reference sequence). Trimming removed 1 base from V and 0 bases from J; the gene matches leave 10 bases unexplained. This clonotype has ten or more counts. The specificity of this receptor is unknown. Base quality data are lacking; no much larger clone is found one base away. This was a case-control study nested in a cohort of healthcare workers in London, UK, who had nasopharyngeal swab PCR tests and blood samples taken every week. Healthcare workers were recruited during the week of the UK lockdown, between 23 and 31 March 2020, and followed weekly for up to about 15 weeks. Library creation used 5' RACE. TCRdb records NextSeq 500 as the sequencer. To correct for sequencing error and PCR bias, the TCR library protocol tagged individual cDNA molecules with unique molecular identifiers. Sequencing covered both TCR alpha and beta chains, and within each sample the abundances of alpha and beta sequences were tightly co-correlated. The study's processing was this. Decombinator V4 was used to perform V gene, J gene and CDR3 annotation of TCR sequences. Expanded TCRs were defined as changing significantly between any two time points under a Poisson model with p below 0.0001. TCR abundances were normalised to the total number of TCRs sequenced per sample and expressed as counts per million. TRAV1-2 paired with TRAJ12, TRAJ20 or TRAJ33 defined MAIT TCRs, while TRAV10 paired with TRAJ18 defined iNKT TCRs. A search of VDJdb, accessed on 1 November 2021, was run for TCRs annotated to CMV, EBV and SARS-CoV-2, with TCRs annotated for multiple antigens excluded. TCRdb reran the public reads through fastp at Q25 and MiXCR, keeping productive beta chains. For every CDR3 protein sequence, its rows merge into one entry that carries the most common genes and DNA. The V and J calls follow TCRdb's processing rather than the paper's. Recorded for this sample are fewer than 110,000 distinct CDR3 sequences; 11% of them occurred a single time. The ten largest clones add up to 6.5% to 8% of the sample.

The rearranged chain carries TRBV7-9 and TRBJ1-1; TRBD1 agrees with 8 junctional bases. This sequence was found in an adult who was a healthcare worker with PCR-confirmed SARS-CoV-2 infection or an uninfected control (not recorded which). Sequenced: whole blood. The bases are TGTGCCAGCAGCTTAGAGCCAGGGGGCTTGAGGGTGAACACTGAAGCTTTCTTT. Its protein is CASSLEPGGLRVNTEAFF.